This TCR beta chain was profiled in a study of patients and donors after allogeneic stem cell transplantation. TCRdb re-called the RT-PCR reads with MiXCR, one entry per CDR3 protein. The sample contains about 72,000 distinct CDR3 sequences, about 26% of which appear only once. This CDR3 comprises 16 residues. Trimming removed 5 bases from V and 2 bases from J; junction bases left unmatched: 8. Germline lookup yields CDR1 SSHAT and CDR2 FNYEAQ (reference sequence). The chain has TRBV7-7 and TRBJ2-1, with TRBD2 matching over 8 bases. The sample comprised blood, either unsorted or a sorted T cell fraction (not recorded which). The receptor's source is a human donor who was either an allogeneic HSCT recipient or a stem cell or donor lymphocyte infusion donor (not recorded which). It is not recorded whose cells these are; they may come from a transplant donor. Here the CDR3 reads CASSPLGSGAYNEQFF. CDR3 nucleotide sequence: TGTGCCAGCAGCCCACTCGGTAGCGGGGCCTACAATGAGCAGTTCTTC.